The 26 T cell receptor beta chains below all came from one sample that was sequenced in a study of technical replicates of blood from a handful of donors. Produced via immunoSEQ multiplex PCR; TCRdb's table is partial and in-frame only. The sample carries more than 75,000 clones, about 86% recorded once. Sequences were obtained from PBMCs. These receptors all stem from a human donor in good health. Some clones in this sample may be carry-over from other donors' samples.

V usage is TRBV5-5 and J usage is TRBJ2-5; TRBD1 matches at 8 bases. CDR1 is SGHKS, CDR2 YYEKEE, per germline (reference sequence). With 5 bases clipped from V and 5 bases from J, the junction kept 5 bases outside the gene matches. This CDR3 has 13 residues. The CDR3: CASSFRQGETQYF. The CDR3 coding sequence is TGTGCCAGCAGTTTTCGACAGGGGGAGACCCAGTACTTC.

This clone was observed once. The rearrangement joins TRBV4-1 to TRBJ1-2; 8 positions agree with TRBD1. Germline-derived CDR1 and CDR2 are MGHRA and YSYEKL. The CDR3 extends over 14 amino acids. V was pared by 1 base and J by 7 bases, with 5 bases of the junction left unmatched. The chain's CDR3 is CASSQGSGGGGYTF. The CDR3 DNA sequence: TGCGCCAGCAGCCAAGGCTCAGGGGGCGGTGGCTACACCTTC.

CDR3 amino acids: CASSQDTPSTNEKLFF. In nucleotides, the CDR3 is TGCGCCAGCAGCCAAGATACACCCTCAACTAATGAAAAACTGTTTTTT. The chain couples TRBV4-1 to TRBJ1-4; D is undetermined. The CDR3 is made up of 16 amino acids. Trimming stripped 0 bases from V and 0 bases from J, with 8 bases between. Germline CDR1 MGHRA, CDR2 YSYEKL.

This chain connects TRBV7-2 to TRBJ2-7, with 8 bases identical to TRBD1. V shed 9 bases and J 3 bases; nucleotides not matched to a gene: 19. The length of the CDR3 is 17 residues. Germline values: CDR1 SGHTA, CDR2 FQGNSA. The DNA of the CDR3 is TGTGCCAGATCACTTACCGAGCCCCCGGGACAGGACTACGAGCAGTACTTC. This gives the protein CARSLTEPPGQDYEQYF.

The table lists this clone with a few counts. CDR3 coding DNA: TGTGCCAGCCAGGGTTCTGGAAACACCATATATTTT. It codes for CASQGSGNTIYF. The chain recombines TRBV2 with TRBJ1-3, with a weak D call TRBD1 (5 bases). Trimming pared 8 bases from V and 1 base from J, leaving 6 bases between. Germline values: CDR1 SNHLY, CDR2 FYNNEI. This CDR3 spans 12 amino acids.

The chain has TRBV4-2 and TRBJ2-7; D is perhaps TRBD2 (5 bases). V was clipped by 1 base and J by 6 bases, with 16 bases between them. This CDR3 contains 15 residues. Looked up from germline, CDR1 is LGHNA and CDR2 is YNFKEQ. The CDR3 DNA sequence: TGTGCCAGCAGCCAAGCGGAAGGACTGAACAGCGAGCAGTACTTC. This gives the protein CASSQAEGLNSEQYF.

CDR3 DNA: TGTGCCTGGAGTAGGGGCAGAAGCACAGATACGCAGTATTTT. The encoded protein is CAWSRGRSTDTQYF. The chain uses TRBV30 and TRBJ2-3, with D possibly being TRBD1 (5 bases). The CDR3 consists of 14 residues. V was cut by 2 bases and J by 0 bases, with 9 bases left in between. Germline V gene sequence: CDR1 GTSNPN, CDR2 SVGIG (reference sequence). The whole variable domain, filled in from reference TRBV30 and TRBJ2-3, reads SQTIHQWPATLVQPVGSPLSLECTVEGTSNPNLYWYRQAAGRGLQLLFYSVGIGQISSEVPQNLSASRPQDRQFILSSKKLLLSDSGFYLCAWSRGRSTDTQYFGPGTRLTVL.

This clone was observed a single time. The chain employs TRBV5-6 and TRBJ2-7; no definite D call. With 1 base removed from V and 3 bases from J, the gap between germline ends came to 11 bases. Germline loops: CDR1 SGHDT, CDR2 YYEEEE. The CDR3 extends over 14 amino acids. CDR3: CASSLNGVSYEQYF. CDR3 nucleotide sequence: TGTGCCAGCAGCTTGAATGGAGTAAGCTACGAGCAGTACTTC.

The CDR3 spells CASSVRQPYQETQYF. DNA for the CDR3: TGTGCCAGCAGTGTCAGACAGCCGTACCAAGAGACCCAGTACTTC. This rearrangement joins TRBV6-1 to TRBJ2-5, with a weak D call TRBD1 (5 bases). CDR3 length equals 15 residues. The germline CDR1 and CDR2 sequences are MNHNS and SASEGT. The germline V and J ends were trimmed by 4 bases and 0 bases, with 12 bases remaining between them.

The genes are TRBV5-1 and TRBJ2-1; D gene uncertain. The CDR3 totals 12 residues. Germline V gives CDR1 SGHRS, CDR2 YFSETQ. With 4 bases removed from V and 7 bases from J, the gap between germline ends came to 9 bases. CDR3 coding DNA: TGCGCCAGCAGCCCTACTACAAATGAGCAGTTCTTC. Encoded protein: CASSPTTNEQFF. Together with reference TRBV5-1 and TRBJ2-1, the CDR3 gives the full variable domain: KAGVTQTPRYLIKTRGQQVTLSCSPISGHRSVSWYQQTPGQGLQFLFEYFSETQRNKGNFPGRFSGRQFSNSRSEMNVSTLELGDSALYLCASSPTTNEQFFGPGTRLTVL.

V gene TRBV6-6 combines with J gene TRBJ1-1; 7 nucleotides line up with TRBD1. CDR3 size: 14 residues. V was clipped by 5 bases and J by 1 base; unmatched bases: 4. In germline, CDR1 is MNHNY, CDR2 SVGAGI (reference sequence). The CDR3 DNA sequence: TGTGCCAGCAGTGCACAGGGGCGGAACACTGAAGCTTTCTTT. Protein: CASSAQGRNTEAFF.

The chain combines TRBV29-1 with TRBJ2-3; D possibly corresponds to TRBD1 (5 bases). The CDR3 sequence is 16 residues long. Germline lookup yields CDR1 SQVTM and CDR2 ANQGSEA. V was shortened by 0 bases and J by 2 bases, with 15 bases between the two germline ends. The chain's CDR3 is CSVEDRLEGATDTQYF. The CDR3 nucleotides read TGCAGCGTTGAAGATCGCCTGGAAGGGGCCACAGATACGCAGTATTTT.

The chain is built from TRBV7-9 and TRBJ2-1; no reliable D call. V lost 4 bases, J lost 0 bases, and 13 bases lay in between. The V gene's germline CDR1 is SEHNR and CDR2 FQNEAQ (reference sequence). The CDR3 loop spans 16 amino acids. CDR3 coding DNA: TGTGCCAGCAGCTGGGCGAAATATAGCTCCTACAATGAGCAGTTCTTC. Translation gives CASSWAKYSSYNEQFF.

The J gene is TRBJ2-1, the V gene TRBV25-1, with 10 bases matching TRBD2. Germline trimming cut 7 bases from V and 6 bases from J; bases unmatched to any gene: 9. CDR3 length equals 15 residues. Germline-derived CDR1 and CDR2 are MGHDK and SYGVNS. CDR3 sequence reads: CASTTSSGSGNEQFF. The CDR3 DNA is TGTGCCAGCACCACCTCTAGCGGGAGTGGCAATGAGCAGTTCTTC.

The CDR3 bases are TGTGCCAGCAGCTTATTAGCAGAGACGGAGACCCAGTACTTC. Protein: CASSLLAETETQYF. The chain employs TRBV7-8 and TRBJ2-5; no definite D call. Germline V gives CDR1 SGHVS, CDR2 FQNEAQ. The V end lost 2 bases, the J end lost 5 bases, and 12 bases lay between the germline ends. The CDR3 totals 14 residues.

This clone was seen a single time. The chain joins TRBV7-9 to TRBJ2-1, with TRBD1 as a possible D gene (6 bases). The CDR3 runs to 13 residues. V gave up 5 bases and J gave up 1 base, with 6 bases separating them. Germline V gene data show CDR1 as SEHNR and CDR2 as FQNEAQ (reference sequence). The CDR3 loop is CASSGQSYNEQFF. The CDR3 bases are TGTGCCAGCAGCGGACAGTCCTACAATGAGCAGTTCTTC.

This clone was found once. The chain combines TRBV11-2 with TRBJ1-4, with a possible D match to TRBD1 (6 bases). Looked up from germline, CDR1 is SGHAT and CDR2 is FQNNGV. V was cut by 4 bases and J by 7 bases, with 13 bases left in between. The CDR3 is 14 residues long. The CDR3 loop is CASSWGGAGEKLFF. CDR3 sequence (DNA): TGTGCCAGCAGCTGGGGGGGGGCTGGTGAAAAACTGTTTTTT. Full variable domain (rest looked up from reference TRBV11-2 and TRBJ1-4): EAGVAQSPRYKIIEKRQSVAFWCNPISGHATLYWYQQILGQGPKLLIQFQNNGVVDDSQLPKDRFSAERLKGVDSTLKIQPAKLEDSAVYLCASSWGGAGEKLFFGSGTQLSVL.

The V call is TRBV28, the J call TRBJ1-4; no clear D. CDR1 is MDHEN and CDR2 is SYDVKM in the germline V gene. The CDR3 totals 17 residues. V dropped 1 base and J dropped 5 bases, with 17 bases sitting between them. CDR3 region: CASSLSGLGDENEKLFF. The CDR3 DNA reads TGTGCCAGCAGTTTATCAGGCCTCGGGGATGAGAATGAAAAACTGTTTTTT.

The V call is TRBV5-4, the J call TRBJ2-7; 8 nucleotides line up with TRBD1. V gave up 4 bases and J gave up 5 bases; unmatched junction bases: 11. The CDR3 is 15 residues long. Germline CDR1 and CDR2: SGHNT and YYREEE (reference sequence). CDR3 amino acids: CASSPRRDRLNEQYF. The DNA of the CDR3 is TGTGCCAGCAGCCCTCGCCGGGACAGGCTGAACGAGCAGTACTTC.

This chain joins TRBV2 and TRBJ1-2; D ambiguous. Germline values: CDR1 SNHLY, CDR2 FYNNEI. The CDR3 is 15 amino acids. V was cut by 8 bases and J by 0 bases, with 16 bases left in between. The CDR3 DNA reads as TGTGCCAGCTCGGCAGCTAGACCAGCTAACTATGGCTACACCTTC. The encoded protein is CASSAARPANYGYTF.

This chain connects TRBV4-3 to TRBJ1-3; unclear D gene. The CDR3 totals 15 residues. Trimming took off 1 base at V and 8 bases at J, with 15 bases between the two ends. Germline assignment: CDR1 LGHNA and CDR2 YSLEER. CDR3 in amino acids: CASSQVLSMADTIYF. DNA for the CDR3: TGCGCCAGCAGCCAAGTGCTCTCCATGGCGGACACCATATATTTT.

In DNA form, the CDR3 reads TGTGCCAGCAGTGAATTGGCAGGGGGCTTCACCTACTATGGCTACACCTTC. It yields the protein CASSELAGGFTYYGYTF. The rearrangement links TRBV6-1 to TRBJ1-2; TRBD1 agrees at 8 bases. The CDR3 sequence is 17 residues long. V trimming: 2 bases; J trimming: 3 bases; junction bases outside the gene matches: 11. CDR1 and CDR2 (germline): MNHNS, SASEGT.

For this clone: One end of the junction varies from germline; a read error may be responsible. The chain joins TRBV6-6 to TRBJ1-2; D not resolved. This CDR3 contains 13 residues. Germline V gives CDR1 MNHNY, CDR2 SVGAGI (reference sequence). CDR3 loop: CASSYSFTAEINF. DNA for the CDR3: TGTGCCAGCAGTTACTCGTTCACAGCCGAAATCAACTTC.

This chain uses TRBV2 with TRBJ1-4, with D unresolved. CDR3 length: 13 amino acids. Germline V gene data show CDR1 as SNHLY and CDR2 as FYNNEI. Trimming pared 7 bases from V and 5 bases from J, leaving 11 bases between. CDR3 coding DNA: TGTGCCAGCAACCCGGGTGAGAATGAAAAACTGTTTTTT. It yields the protein CASNPGENEKLFF.

The chain has TRBV27 and TRBJ1-6; 7 nucleotides align to TRBD1. Germline loops: CDR1 MNHEY, CDR2 SMNVEV (reference sequence). V shed 0 bases and J 14 bases; nucleotides not matched to a gene: 16. This CDR3 has 17 residues. CDR3 sequence (DNA): TGTGCCAGCAGTTTATCAGGGGGCGAACCCCGGGGGCGGACCCTCCACTTT. Its protein product is CASSLSGGEPRGRTLHF.

This clone appeared a single time. The chain carries TRBV4-1 and TRBJ2-5; D is ambiguous. The CDR3 runs to 15 residues. Trimming stripped 1 base from V and 4 bases from J, with 13 bases between. Germline-derived CDR1 and CDR2 are MGHRA and YSYEKL. This CDR3 reads CASSQALGSGETQYF. The CDR3 coding sequence is TGCGCCAGCAGCCAAGCGCTCGGCTCGGGAGAGACCCAGTACTTC.